This TCR beta chain was found in a study of T cell responses to AZD1222 COVID-19 vaccine (TCRdb year 2021). Regarding the study in general: AZD1222 recipients with second doses at about 4 weeks or about 12 weeks were pooled, because spike-specific TCR depth and breadth did not differ between schedules. TCR sequencing covered roughly 230 trial participants: around 210 given two doses of AZD1222 and approximately 26 given two doses of MenACWY control vaccine. Enrollment into the trials was organized by age into subgroups of 18-55, 56-69 and 70-plus years, and those subgroups contained roughly 140, 27 and 60 TCR-sequenced participants, respectively.

The label giving this sample's time point can be read as: baseline before first vaccination. Vaccinee samples were obtained from the UK trials COV001 and COV002, which included a single-blind randomized controlled phase 2/3 trial of AZD1222 (ChAdOx1 nCoV-19) in healthy adults. For TCRbeta chain sequencing, PBMC samples from trial participants were taken at day 0 and at day 28 after the second dose. General study outcomes and caveats: Nearly half of unique spike-specific TCRs reportedly recognized epitopes outside regions mutated in the B.1.351 and B.1.1.7 variants. Conclusions about previously exposed vaccinees are limited because only a handful of AZD1222 recipients were SARS-CoV-2 seropositive at baseline. Participants were mostly white British and included more females than males, and it was suggested by the authors that clonal diversity may have been underestimated. After two AZD1222 doses, both the breadth and the depth of spike-specific TCRs were significantly higher than at day 0 and than in MenACWY recipients. No day 14 peak-response samples were available, so repertoires were characterized only after the peak T cell response. The 56-69-year group was small, and its depth increase did not reach significance, likely because of low power. The vaccine-associated CD4 TCRs covered the entire spike protein, and the dominant responses fell in regions 160-218 and 743-854.

Including cysteine and phenylalanine, the CDR3 has 14 amino acids. Just CDR3 DNA is preserved here, 42 bases in frame from base 1. The germline V gene (reference sequence) yields LNHDA for CDR1 and SQIVND for CDR2. V and J lose 0 bases and 12 bases, and a span of 18 bases separates them. A remark on this clone: The antigen it recognizes is unknown. No much larger clonotype is one base removed from it; base qualities were not supplied.

The CDR3 regions of human TCRbeta chains were analyzed by immunosequencing. The study's processing was this. TCRs in the repertoires were matched against a reference library of SARS-CoV-2-specific TCRs that had been generated with the MIRA antigen-specificity platform. Breadth was defined as the fraction of unique TCRs that were SARS-CoV-2-associated, and depth was defined as the fraction of total T cells that were SARS-CoV-2-associated. Using the MIRA data, each spike-specific TCR was mapped to the spike region that the TCR reacts to and placed in a CD4 or CD8 class. Log10-transformed breadth and depth values were compared by one-way ANOVA with Sidak's multiple comparisons tests. This immuneACCESS table, as held by TCRdb, lists in-frame sequences with V and J called but not all clones. Of the missing ones, under half trace to an unresolved V gene in checked studies; the others have no known cause. V and J calls and clone size are as listed in that table; D and trimming were resolved from the DNA. For this sample there are more than 95,000 clones; roughly 93% appear just once. 2.5% to 3% of the sample belongs to the ten largest clones.

The sequencing used peripheral blood, collected on day 0 of AZD1222 vaccination. This receptor chain uses TRBV19 and TRBJ2-7; tentative D gene TRBD2, with 5 bases matching. This clonotype originated in an adult in good health. The nucleotide sequence is TGTGCCAGTAGTATAGACCCGTCTGGAGCGGATGTGTACTTC. Its translation reads: CASSIDPSGADVYF.